This record covers a single TCR beta chain. The sample comes from a study of blood T cell repertoires in COVID-19. The overall study: The study drew acute and convalescent COVID-19 samples from the United States, Italy and Spain.

The CDR3 contains 15 residues. After removal of 4 bases from V and 1 base from J, the junction contained 3 bases not matched to a gene. Germline V gene lookup returns CDR1 KGHDR and CDR2 SFDVKD. In the original analysis: Reference gene primer amplification gave estimated nucleated cell counts. Repertoires were generated with immunoSEQ multiplex PCR, while TCRdb's copy carries only in-frame clones and drops some. That table gives V, J and clone size, and the DNA gave D and trimming. The sample has tens of thousands of clones, 80% seen once. Material: peripheral blood. The rearrangement uses TRBV24-1 and TRBJ2-3, with TRBD2 identical over 8 bases. This TCR came from a man aged 65 to 85 with acute or convalescent COVID-19. The CDR3 is CATSEVSGGTDTQYF. The CDR3 bases are TGTGCCACCAGTGAGGTTAGCGGGGGCACAGATACGCAGTATTTT.